The 2 T cell receptor beta chains reported below all come from one sample, sequenced in a study of blood T cell repertoires in COVID-19. TCRdb's copy holds only in-frame clones and misses some; the assay was immunoSEQ multiplex PCR. The repertoire consists of approximately 60,000 clones, with 70% to 90% occurring once and the leading ten covering about 15%. The sample consisted of peripheral blood. The source is a man older than 75 with acute or convalescent COVID-19.

This chain joins TRBV18 and TRBJ2-5, with TRBD2 as a possible D gene (6 bases). The V and J ends lost 2 bases and 5 bases respectively, with 18 bases between them. This CDR3 contains 16 residues. Germline CDR1 is KGHSH and CDR2 is LQKENI. Here the CDR3 reads CASSPTVGLKGETQYF. Here the CDR3 DNA reads TGTGCCAGCTCACCAACCGTGGGACTCAAGGGGGAGACCCAGTACTTC.

The J gene is TRBJ1-5, the V gene TRBV12-5, with a possible D match to TRBD1 (6 bases). V was shortened by 4 bases and J by 0 bases, with 7 bases between the two germline ends. The CDR3 length is 14 residues. From germline, CDR1 is LGHNT and CDR2 FRNRAP. In DNA, the CDR3 is TGTGCTAGTGGTTCAGGGGTTAGCAATCAGCCCCAGCATTTT. As protein: CASGSGVSNQPQHF.